These 23 T cell receptor beta chains were sequenced from one sample in a study of glioma-infiltrating T cells after dendritic cell vaccination. Data came from immunoSEQ multiplex PCR; TCRdb stores just in-frame clones and leaves some out. The sample includes about 64,000 clones, roughly nine tenths of them seen just once. Stated time point: after dendritic cell vaccination, including at tumor progression/relapse. The source material was blood, sampled after dendritic cell vaccination. These receptors were taken from a human donor with glioblastoma.

This sequence joins TRBV9 and TRBJ2-1; TRBD1 matches 7 bases. Trimming removed 0 bases from V and 9 bases from J; junction bases left unmatched: 6. The CDR3 consists of 14 residues. Germline CDR1 is SGDLS and CDR2 is YYNGEE. CDR3 DNA sequence: TGTGCCAGCAGCGTAGTGCTAGGGGGCTCTGAGCAGTTCTTC. It is translated as CASSVVLGGSEQFF.

The chain employs TRBV7-2 and TRBJ2-5, with TRBD2 as a possible D gene (6 bases). The last part of the DNA fits TRBJ2-7 better; the J call may be wrong. The CDR3 has 12 amino acids. CDR1 is SGHTA, CDR2 FQGNSA, per germline. The CDR3 DNA follows: TGTGCCAGCAGCTCTACTAGCCGCGAGCAGTACTTC. This codes for CASSSTSREQYF.

V usage is TRBV5-4 and J usage is TRBJ2-5; no clear D. CDR3 length: 15 residues. In germline, CDR1 is SGHNT, CDR2 YYREEE (reference sequence). Trimming shortened V by 5 bases and J by 5 bases, and 19 bases separated the two germline ends. The CDR3 DNA sequence: TGTGCCAGCAGACAACGCGACAAGCCGGCTGAGACCCAGTACTTC. As protein: CASRQRDKPAETQYF.

The chain employs TRBV5-5 and TRBJ1-3; maybe TRBD1 (6 bases). The CDR3 has 15 residues. Germline-derived CDR1 and CDR2 are SGHKS and YYEKEE (reference sequence). V lost 2 bases and J 1 base, leaving 10 bases between the germline ends. The CDR3 nucleotides read TGTGCCAGCAGCTTTGGGGGCTTATCTGGAAACACCATATATTTT. Translation gives CASSFGGLSGNTIYF.

The rearrangement joins TRBV7-9 to TRBJ2-7, with D maybe TRBD1 (6 bases). From germline, CDR1 is SEHNR and CDR2 FQNEAQ (reference sequence). This CDR3 has 14 residues. V was shortened by 0 bases and J by 4 bases, with 10 bases between the two germline ends. The CDR3 DNA reads TGTGCCAGCAGCTTAGCTGGGCAGGGGTACGAGCAGTACTTC. This translates into CASSLAGQGYEQYF.

V gene TRBV18 combines with J gene TRBJ1-1; 7 nucleotides line up with TRBD1. Germline trimming cut 3 bases from V and 5 bases from J; bases unmatched to any gene: 6. This CDR3 is 14 amino acids long. CDR1 is KGHSH and CDR2 is LQKENI in the germline V gene. The DNA of the CDR3 is TGTGCCAGCTCACCTACAGGGGTGATAACTGAAGCTTTCTTT. Residues: CASSPTGVITEAFF.

The rearrangement links TRBV4-2 to TRBJ2-2, with 8 bases identical to TRBD1. The CDR3 spans 14 residues. Germline trimming cut 5 bases from V and 8 bases from J; bases unmatched to any gene: 7. Germline V gene data show CDR1 as LGHNA and CDR2 as YNFKEQ. The CDR3 coding sequence is TGTGCCAGCAGCTCTCTCCGGGACAGGGGGGAGCTGTTTTTT. Residues: CASSSLRDRGELFF.

This clone was recorded a few times. This chain connects TRBV19 to TRBJ2-1; TRBD2 might be the D (5 bases). The CDR3 runs 15 residues. Per germline, CDR1 LNHDA and CDR2 SQIVND (reference sequence). The V and J ends lost 3 bases and 2 bases respectively, with 11 bases between them. CDR3 bases: TGTGCCAGTAGTATTGGAGCGGTGGCCTACAATGAGCAGTTCTTC. Amino acid sequence: CASSIGAVAYNEQFF.

The rearrangement links TRBV11-2 to TRBJ1-4; 7 bases fit TRBD1. Trimming took 5 bases from V and 8 from J; bases not matched to a gene: 5. The germline V gene encodes CDR1 SGHAT and CDR2 FQNNGV. The CDR3 covers 13 residues. The CDR3 protein is CASSPGGREKLFF. The CDR3 DNA reads TGTGCCAGCAGCCCAGGGGGTCGGGAAAAACTGTTTTTT.

The J gene is TRBJ2-5, the V gene TRBV30, with D perhaps TRBD2 (6 bases). The CDR3 is 13 residues long. V lost 5 bases, J lost 5 bases, and 15 bases lay in between. The V gene's germline CDR1 is GTSNPN and CDR2 SVGIG (reference sequence). This CDR3 reads CAWGGYGWETQYF. In DNA, the CDR3 is TGTGCCTGGGGGGGGTATGGTTGGGAGACCCAGTACTTC.

J is TRBJ1-2 and V is TRBV18, with 8 bases that match TRBD1. Germline CDR1 reads KGHSH; CDR2 reads LQKENI. Trimming took 7 bases from V and 4 from J; bases not matched to a gene: 8. This CDR3 has 14 residues. The CDR3 spells CASYIRGQVYGYTF. The CDR3 nucleotides are TGTGCCAGCTACATTAGGGGACAGGTCTATGGCTACACCTTC.

This rearrangement joins TRBV2 to TRBJ1-2, with TRBD1 matching 10 bases. The trim removed 5 bases at V and 3 bases at J, leaving 3 bases unmatched. This CDR3 is built from 14 residues. Germline V gives CDR1 SNHLY, CDR2 FYNNEI. CDR3 in DNA: TGTGCCAGCAGTTCCGGACAGGGGGACTATGGCTACACCTTC. Protein sequence: CASSSGQGDYGYTF.

The rearrangement joins TRBV5-5 to TRBJ1-6, with D possibly matching TRBD1 (5 bases). V was trimmed by 0 bases and J by 7 bases, leaving 11 bases between them. The CDR3 spans 15 residues. CDR1 is SGHKS, CDR2 YYEKEE, per germline (reference sequence). This chain's CDR3 is CASSLDSPGNSPLHF. The CDR3 nucleotides are TGTGCCAGCAGCTTGGACTCCCCAGGGAATTCACCCCTCCACTTT.

This sequence joins TRBV27 and TRBJ2-5, with a tentative D call TRBD1 (5 bases). Germline assignment: CDR1 MNHEY and CDR2 SMNVEV (reference sequence). V lost 4 bases to trimming and J lost 4 bases, with 13 bases between them. CDR3 size: 14 residues. This CDR3 is CASSSTAGGETQYF. CDR3 in DNA: TGTGCCAGCAGTTCGACAGCCGGTGGAGAGACCCAGTACTTC.

The V call is TRBV7-2, the J call TRBJ2-1, with D tentatively TRBD2 (6 bases). CDR1 and CDR2 (germline): SGHTA, FQGNSA. Between the trimmed V and J ends, which lost 5 bases and 8 bases, there was a span of 16 bases. CDR3 length: 14 amino acids. The DNA of the CDR3 is TGTGCCAGCAGCAAGCAGGGCGGAGGGGATGAGCAGTTCTTC. It encodes CASSKQGGGDEQFF.

The J gene is TRBJ1-1, the V gene TRBV19; TRBD1 aligns across 10 bases. The CDR3 has 15 amino acids. The J segment lost 4 bases and the V segment lost 7 bases, leaving 9 bases of the junction unmatched. Germline lookup yields CDR1 LNHDA and CDR2 SQIVND (reference sequence). This CDR3 reads CASTPRTGGSTEAFF. In DNA, the CDR3 is TGTGCCAGTACTCCCAGGACAGGGGGGAGCACTGAAGCTTTCTTT. The whole variable domain, filled in from reference TRBV19 and TRBJ1-1, reads DGGITQSPKYLFRKEGQNVTLSCEQNLNHDAMYWYRQDPGQGLRLIYYSQIVNDFQKGDIAEGYSVSREKKESFPLTVTSAQKNPTAFYLCASTPRTGGSTEAFFGQGTRLTVV.

The CDR3 reads CAIRNLAAPPDEQFF. DNA of the CDR3: TGTGCCATCAGGAATCTAGCGGCCCCCCCCGATGAGCAGTTCTTC. The chain couples TRBV10-3 to TRBJ2-1; 7 nucleotides match TRBD2. The CDR3 length is 15 residues. The ends lost 6 bases at V and 8 bases at J; junction bases unmatched: 13. Germline assignment: CDR1 ENHRY and CDR2 SYGVKD.

The genes are TRBV11-2 and TRBJ2-7; 7 positions match TRBD1. Trimming cost V 5 bases and J 3 bases; bases outside gene matches: 7. The V gene's germline CDR1 is SGHAT and CDR2 FQNNGV. The CDR3 runs to 14 residues. CDR3 sequence reads: CASSPTGKRYEQYF. The CDR3 nucleotides are TGTGCCAGCAGCCCGACAGGGAAACGCTACGAGCAGTACTTC.

The rearrangement joins TRBV5-6 to TRBJ1-6; D call uncertain. CDR1 and CDR2 (germline): SGHDT, YYEEEE. V was clipped by 0 bases and J by 6 bases, with 4 bases between them. The CDR3 covers 13 residues. The CDR3 DNA follows: TGTGCCAGCAGCTTGGGCGTTAATTCACCCCTCCACTTT. Translation: CASSLGVNSPLHF.

This clone was detected a few times. Different DNA sequences within this sample yield the same CDR3. The chain employs TRBV7-2 and TRBJ1-5; D might be TRBD1 (6 bases). The CDR3 extends over 13 amino acids. V gave up 4 bases and J gave up 4 bases, with 8 bases separating them. Germline V CDR1 and CDR2: SGHTA, FQGNSA. In nucleotides, the CDR3 is TGTGCCAGCAGCTCAGGACAGAATCAGCCCCAGCATTTT. Its translation is CASSSGQNQPQHF.

The chain combines TRBV5-1 with TRBJ1-2; D is unclear. Trimming took off 4 bases at V and 8 bases at J, with 18 bases between the two ends. The CDR3 spans 14 residues. Germline V gene lookup returns CDR1 SGHRS and CDR2 YFSETQ. The CDR3 sequence is CASSRRSSEGGYTF. CDR3 in DNA: TGCGCCAGCAGCCGAAGGTCTTCTGAGGGAGGCTACACCTTC.

This clone was seen a handful of times. This chain uses TRBV5-1 with TRBJ1-1; TRBD1 agrees at 7 bases. Germline CDR1 is SGHRS and CDR2 is YFSETQ. V was pared by 4 bases and J by 0 bases, with 9 bases of the junction left unmatched. The CDR3 loop spans 16 amino acids. Here the CDR3 reads CASSLTSGQMNTEAFF. CDR3 bases: TGCGCCAGCAGCCTAACTTCGGGACAGATGAACACTGAAGCTTTCTTT.

The chain links TRBV5-6 to TRBJ1-5; TRBD1 matches at 7 bases. There are 16 residues in the CDR3. With 2 bases clipped from V and 5 bases from J, the junction kept 10 bases outside the gene matches. CDR1 and CDR2 (germline): SGHDT, YYEEEE. The CDR3 DNA sequence: TGTGCCAGCAGCTTATGGGACAGTCTTAATTATCAGCCCCAGCATTTT. Translation gives CASSLWDSLNYQPQHF.